This T cell receptor (beta chain) originates from a study of OX40 agonist ivuxolimab in advanced cancers. The overall study: Ivuxolimab, an antibody acting as an agonist of OX40 (CD134), was used to treat patients. A partial response was reached by three patients: one with hepatocellular carcinoma and two with cutaneous melanoma.

A remark on this clone: Its specificity is not known.

Clones were sequenced by immunoSEQ multiplex PCR, and TCRdb holds only the in-frame ones, with some missing. The sample lists tens of thousands of clones, almost 85% occurring once. Study findings and constraints: Also present in some nonresponders was a low level of normalized T-cell clonal expansion.

The germline CDR1 and CDR2 sequences are SQVTM and ANQGSEA. The CDR3 length is 13 residues. Trimming shortened V by 5 bases and J by 1 base, and 11 bases separated the two germline ends. The V call is TRBV29-1, the J call TRBJ2-5; D gene unclear. The sample consisted of CD4+ or CD8+ T cells sorted from blood, taken in a trial of the OX40 agonist ivuxolimab. This TCR was recovered from an adult with an advanced solid tumor such as melanoma, head and neck, liver or kidney cancer. DNA of the CDR3: TGCAGCGTTCCCCCCTCGGGCCAAGAGACCCAGTACTTC. It codes for CSVPPSGQETQYF.